This T cell receptor (beta chain) was captured in a study of radiotherapy plus CTLA-4 blockade in lung cancer. Libraries were prepared by immunoSEQ multiplex PCR; TCRdb keeps only in-frame clonotypes and omits some of them. The sample holds more than 95,000 clones, about four fifths seen once. The length of the CDR3 is 15 residues. From germline, CDR1 is ENHRY and CDR2 SYGVKD. Deletions cut 2 bases from V and 0 bases from J, with 8 bases between. The sequence derives from a human donor with non-small cell lung cancer who had a partial response to radiotherapy plus ipilimumab. This material consisted of peripheral blood, taken from a patient treated with radiotherapy plus ipilimumab. This chain connects TRBV10-3 to TRBJ1-5; D call uncertain. CDR3 protein: CAISEESNSNQPQHF. CDR3 nucleotide sequence: TGTGCCATCAGTGAGGAAAGCAATAGCAATCAGCCCCAGCATTTT.